These 30 T cell receptor beta chains came from one sample sequenced in a study of T cell responses to AZD1222 COVID-19 vaccine. The repertoire was sequenced with immunoSEQ multiplex PCR; TCRdb's copy has only in-frame clones and lacks some. The sample has 90,000 to 150,000 clones; roughly 88% are singletons. Specimen: peripheral blood, collected on day 0 of AZD1222 vaccination. These receptors were collected from an adult in good health.

The chain recombines TRBV29-1 with TRBJ2-3, with 7 bases identical to TRBD2. CDR3 size: 13 residues. V shed 3 bases, J shed 11 bases, and the junction held 11 bases outside the gene matches. In germline, CDR1 is SQVTM, CDR2 ANQGSEA. CDR3 in amino acids: CSVDGLGGIGQYF. In DNA form, the CDR3 reads TGCAGCGTTGACGGGCTGGGAGGGATAGGGCAGTATTTT.

There are a few counts of this clone. The rearrangement links TRBV18 to TRBJ1-5; the D is unclear. V was pared by 6 bases and J by 0 bases, with 15 bases between. Per the germline V gene, CDR1 is KGHSH and CDR2 is LQKENI. This CDR3 spans 16 amino acids. The CDR3 reads CASSLYSYYSNQPQHF. In nucleotides, the CDR3 is TGTGCCAGCTCTCTCTACAGCTACTATAGCAATCAGCCCCAGCATTTT.

V and J are TRBV9 and TRBJ1-3; 7 bases line up with TRBD1. Losses at the gene ends were 4 bases for V and 2 bases for J; bases not matched to a gene: 9. The CDR3 extends over 16 amino acids. The germline gives CDR1 SGDLS, CDR2 YYNGEE. Written as DNA, the CDR3 is TGTGCCAGCAGCCCCGGTGGCAGGGGGACTGGAAACACCATATATTTT. It specifies CASSPGGRGTGNTIYF. Complete variable domain (other parts from reference TRBV9 and TRBJ1-3): DSGVTQTPKHLITATGQRVTLRCSPRSGDLSVYWYQQSLDQGLQFLIQYYNGEERAKGNILERFSAQQFPDLHSELNLSSLELGDSALYFCASSPGGRGTGNTIYFGEGSWLTVV.

There are a few counts of this clone. The rearrangement links TRBV6-5 to TRBJ2-1; 10 bases line up with TRBD2. V trimming: 6 bases; J trimming: 3 bases; junction bases outside the gene matches: 5. Per the germline V gene, CDR1 is MNHEY and CDR2 is SVGAGI. This CDR3 has 15 amino acids. The CDR3 sequence: CASRLGTSVYNEQFF. The CDR3 nucleotides are TGTGCCAGCAGGCTCGGGACTAGCGTCTACAATGAGCAGTTCTTC.

V usage is TRBV19 and J usage is TRBJ1-2; 7 bases are shared with TRBD1. The J segment lost 2 bases and the V segment lost 4 bases, leaving 4 bases of the junction unmatched. In germline, CDR1 is LNHDA, CDR2 SQIVND (reference sequence). The CDR3 has 14 amino acids. The CDR3 DNA follows: TGTGCCAGTAGTAAAACGACAGGGAACTATGGCTACACCTTC. The encoded protein is CASSKTTGNYGYTF. Based on the CDR3 plus reference TRBV19 and TRBJ1-2, the full variable domain is DGGITQSPKYLFRKEGQNVTLSCEQNLNHDAMYWYRQDPGQGLRLIYYSQIVNDFQKGDIAEGYSVSREKKESFPLTVTSAQKNPTAFYLCASSKTTGNYGYTFGSGTRLTVV.

This chain uses TRBV7-2 with TRBJ1-6, with D tentatively TRBD1 (5 bases). Germline assignment: CDR1 SGHTA and CDR2 FQGNSA. V lost 2 bases and J lost 7, with 9 bases in between. The CDR3 has 14 residues. CDR3 bases: TGTGCCAGCAGCTTACGACAGCTCAATTCACCCCTCCACTTT. Translated: CASSLRQLNSPLHF.

The chain employs TRBV12-1 and TRBJ2-5; the table names TRBD2, a call not compared with the DNA. TRBV12-1 is an annotated pseudogene. This CDR3 is 17 amino acids long. CDR3 sequence (DNA): TGTGCCAGCAGCGTCCTACCCGGGACTAGGGGCCAAGAGACCCAGTACTTC. It translates to CASSVLPGTRGQETQYF.

The V gene is TRBV2, the J gene TRBJ1-1; 7 nucleotides line up with TRBD1. Looked up from germline, CDR1 is SNHLY and CDR2 is FYNNEI. V was pared by 2 bases and J by 5 bases, with 2 bases of the junction left unmatched. This CDR3 is 13 amino acids long. DNA for the CDR3: TGTGCCAGCAGTGAAATACAGGGGACTGAAGCTTTCTTT. Translation: CASSEIQGTEAFF.

The rearrangement links TRBV6-1 to TRBJ1-2, with D unclear. The CDR3 contains 14 residues. The germline gives CDR1 MNHNS, CDR2 SASEGT. V was cut by 2 bases and J by 2 bases, with 9 bases left in between. DNA for the CDR3: TGTGCCAGCAGTGAAACGACGGCGAACTATGGCTACACCTTC. Translation gives CASSETTANYGYTF.

The chain combines TRBV7-3 with TRBJ2-3, with TRBD2 identical over 8 bases. The CDR3 is 17 residues long. V dropped 5 bases and J dropped 7; count of bases not matched to a gene: 17. Per the germline V gene, CDR1 is SGHTA and CDR2 is FQGTGA. CDR3 bases: TGTGCCAGCAGCCCCGGATCTCGGGGGGGCATTATTAATACGCAGTATTTT. Its translation is CASSPGSRGGIINTQYF.

The V call is TRBV19, the J call TRBJ1-1; 9 bases are a match to TRBD1. CDR3 length: 16 amino acids. The germline V gene has CDR1 LNHDA and CDR2 SQIVND (reference sequence). The trim removed 3 bases at V and 4 bases at J, leaving 9 bases unmatched. The CDR3 sequence is CASSITGGVSSTEAFF. The CDR3 nucleotides read TGTGCCAGTAGTATTACAGGGGGCGTTTCCAGCACTGAAGCTTTCTTT.

The chain uses TRBV2 and TRBJ1-1; D may be TRBD1 (6 bases). CDR3 length: 14 residues. Trimming cost V 2 bases and J 6 bases, with 13 bases left between them. Germline assignment: CDR1 SNHLY and CDR2 FYNNEI. The CDR3 nucleotides read TGTGCCAGCAGTGAAAGGGGGGGGAGATCTGAAGCTTTCTTT. Residues: CASSERGGRSEAFF.

This clone was found a few times. V usage is TRBV7-9 and J usage is TRBJ1-5, with unresolved D. CDR1 and CDR2 from the germline V gene are SEHNR and FQNEAQ (reference sequence). V gave up 6 bases and J gave up 3 bases, with 6 bases separating them. This CDR3 is built from 12 residues. CDR3 in DNA: TGTGCCAGCAGAGGGAACAATCAGCCCCAGCATTTT. It is translated as CASRGNNQPQHF.

V usage is TRBV25-1 and J usage is TRBJ2-7, with D possibly called TRBD1 or TRBD2 (5 bases each). The germline gives CDR1 MGHDK, CDR2 SYGVNS. Trimming pared 7 bases from V and 0 bases from J, leaving 13 bases between. The CDR3 contains 14 residues. This CDR3 is CASTRDGSSYEQYF. As DNA, the CDR3 is TGTGCCAGCACACGGGACGGTAGCTCCTACGAGCAGTACTTC.

The chain recombines TRBV19 with TRBJ2-1; 10 bases match TRBD2. CDR1 is LNHDA, CDR2 SQIVND, per germline (reference sequence). With 4 bases clipped from V and 0 bases from J, the junction kept 9 bases outside the gene matches. The CDR3 length is 18 residues. The CDR3 bases are TGTGCCAGTAGTACCCATAGCGGGGGGCCTACCTCCTACAATGAGCAGTTCTTC. Translating it yields CASSTHSGGPTSYNEQFF.

The J gene is TRBJ2-2, the V gene TRBV6-5; no reliable D call. With 1 base removed from V and 4 bases from J, the gap between germline ends came to 7 bases. Germline CDR1 and CDR2: MNHEY and SVGAGI. This CDR3 region has 14 residues. CDR3: CASSYWRGTGELFF. CDR3 nucleotides: TGTGCCAGCAGTTACTGGAGAGGCACCGGGGAGCTGTTTTTT.

This clone came up once. J is TRBJ1-5 and V is TRBV6-2 or TRBV6-3; D may be TRBD1 (5 bases). Germline V gene data show CDR1 as MNHEY and CDR2 as SVGEGT. Trimming took 2 bases from V and 4 from J, leaving 15 bases between them. The CDR3 runs to 16 residues. The CDR3 nucleotides read TGTGCCAGCAGTTACCACCGATCCGGGACTAATCAGCCCCAGCATTTT. This translates into CASSYHRSGTNQPQHF.

The chain employs TRBV19 and TRBJ1-3, with D possibly being TRBD1 (6 bases). Trimming removed 4 bases from V and 1 base from J, with 8 bases in between. The CDR3 totals 14 residues. Germline CDR1 LNHDA, CDR2 SQIVND (reference sequence). CDR3 loop: CASSNRVSGNTIYF. In DNA form, the CDR3 reads TGTGCCAGTAGTAACAGGGTTTCTGGAAACACCATATATTTT.

The CDR3: CASSAREAGVSGELFF. CDR3 nucleotides: TGTGCCAGCAGTGCCCGAGAAGCGGGGGTTAGCGGGGAGCTGTTTTTT. V usage is TRBV7-3 and J usage is TRBJ2-2; 8 nucleotides align to TRBD2. This CDR3 is built from 16 residues. V shed 6 bases, J shed 7 bases, and the junction held 13 bases outside the gene matches. Germline-derived CDR1 and CDR2 are SGHTA and FQGTGA. The whole variable domain, filled in from reference TRBV7-3 and TRBJ2-2, reads GAGVSQTPSNKVTEKGKYVELRCDPISGHTALYWYRQSLGQGPEFLIYFQGTGAADDSGLPNDRFFAVRPEGSVSTLKIQRTERGDSAVYLCASSAREAGVSGELFFGEGSRLTVL.

This clone has just a few counts. V is TRBV5-1 and J is TRBJ1-4; no firm D call. CDR3 length equals 15 residues. The germline V gene has CDR1 SGHRS and CDR2 YFSETQ. V lost 0 bases and J lost 3, with 9 bases in between. CDR3 amino acids: CASSLGSASNEKLFF. The CDR3 coding sequence is TGCGCCAGCAGCTTGGGGTCAGCCTCTAATGAAAAACTGTTTTTT.

The chain combines TRBV11-2 with TRBJ1-6; no clear D gene. The V gene's germline CDR1 is SGHAT and CDR2 FQNNGV. The ends were cut back, 0 bases at V and 10 bases at J, with 13 bases in the middle. This CDR3 comprises 15 residues. In nucleotides, the CDR3 is TGTGCCAGCAGCTTAGACGGCATGGCCGGGTCACCCCTCCACTTT. This encodes CASSLDGMAGSPLHF.

The chain has TRBV14 and TRBJ2-7, with D possibly being TRBD1 (5 bases). This CDR3 is built from 15 residues. V was shortened by 0 bases and J by 5 bases, with 14 bases between the two germline ends. Germline assignment: CDR1 SGHDN and CDR2 FVKESK. This CDR3 reads CASSQDPARAHEQYF. In DNA, the CDR3 is TGTGCCAGCAGCCAAGACCCTGCCAGGGCCCACGAGCAGTACTTC. The complete variable domain, with remaining parts taken from reference TRBV14 and TRBJ2-7, reads EAGVTQFPSHSVIEKGQTVTLRCDPISGHDNLYWYRRVMGKEIKFLLHFVKESKQDESGMPNNRFLAERTGGTYSTLKVQPAELEDSGVYFCASSQDPARAHEQYFGPGTRLTVT.

The chain combines TRBV6-5 with TRBJ1-4; 7 positions match TRBD1. CDR1 and CDR2 (germline): MNHEY, SVGAGI. V shed 4 bases, J shed 8 bases, and the junction held 10 bases outside the gene matches. The CDR3 is 15 amino acids. The CDR3 protein is CASSLVRDRFEKLFF. The DNA of the CDR3 is TGTGCCAGCAGTTTAGTCCGGGACAGATTCGAAAAACTGTTTTTT.

The genes are TRBV25-1 and TRBJ1-2, with a weak D call TRBD1 (6 bases). V was cut by 4 bases and J by 5 bases, with 14 bases left in between. This CDR3 is built from 14 residues. Germline CDR1 is MGHDK and CDR2 is SYGVNS. CDR3 DNA sequence: TGTGCCAGCAGTGTTGCCGGGACACCGTATGGCTACACCTTC. Translation gives CASSVAGTPYGYTF.

The chain links TRBV3-1 (or the pseudogene TRBV3-2) to TRBJ1-4, with no clear D. Germline CDR1 reads LGHDT; CDR2 reads YNNKEL (reference sequence). CDR3 length equals 13 residues. With 1 base removed from V and 6 bases from J, the gap between germline ends came to 6 bases. The CDR3 region is CASSQAGYEKLFF. CDR3 nucleotide sequence: TGTGCCAGCAGCCAAGCCGGATATGAAAAACTGTTTTTT.

V and J are TRBV25-1 and TRBJ1-2; 8 bases are a match to TRBD1. V gave up 6 bases and J gave up 7 bases; unmatched junction bases: 1. The CDR3 has 11 amino acids. Germline V gene lookup returns CDR1 MGHDK and CDR2 SYGVNS. The CDR3 nucleotides read TGTGCCAGCAGAACAGGGGGTGGCTACACCTTC. As protein: CASRTGGGYTF.

This chain connects TRBV15 to TRBJ1-5; 7 bases are shared with TRBD1. V dropped 0 bases and J dropped 4; count of bases not matched to a gene: 3. Germline V gene data show CDR1 as LNHNV and CDR2 as YYDKDF (reference sequence). The CDR3 loop spans 15 amino acids. CDR3 DNA sequence: TGTGCCACCAGCAGAGAACAGGGGAGGAATCAGCCCCAGCATTTT. It encodes CATSREQGRNQPQHF.

The J gene is TRBJ2-1, the V gene TRBV5-4; 12 bases align to TRBD2. This CDR3 is built from 16 residues. CDR1 and CDR2 from the germline V gene are SGHNT and YYREEE (reference sequence). J gave up 12 bases and V 4 bases, and 14 bases lay outside the gene matches. The CDR3 region is CASSLRTSGDKRRQFF. CDR3 bases: TGTGCCAGCAGCCTTAGGACTAGCGGGGATAAAAGGCGGCAGTTCTTC.

Remarks on this clone: Other nucleotide sequences from this sample produce the same CDR3. The chain carries TRBV6-1 and TRBJ2-7; D unresolved. V lost 1 base and J lost 4, with 2 bases in between. The CDR3 extends over 11 amino acids. Germline CDR1 and CDR2: MNHNS and SASEGT. CDR3 nucleotide sequence: TGTGCCAGCAGTGAAGGGTACGAGCAGTACTTC. Residues: CASSEGYEQYF.

This clone has only a few counts. The chain recombines TRBV7-6 with TRBJ1-5, with 12 bases aligning to TRBD1. There are 18 residues in the CDR3. V shed 5 bases, J shed 5 bases, and the junction held 13 bases outside the gene matches. Germline CDR1 and CDR2: SGHVS and FNYEAQ. CDR3 amino acids: CASSPNRGGQGAYQPQHF. The CDR3 bases are TGTGCCAGCAGCCCTAATCGCGGGGGACAGGGGGCCTATCAGCCCCAGCATTTT.